This TCR beta chain was observed in a study of shared clonotypes between healthy human individuals. Findings of the study overall: Naive subsets typically showed greater estimated richness than memory subsets.

Looked up from germline, CDR1 is SGHTA and CDR2 is FQGNSA. The CDR3 sequence is 13 residues long. V was shortened by 2 bases and J by 3 bases, with 5 bases between the two germline ends. Naive CD8 populations comprised CD45RO-negative cells positively selected for CCR7, excluding terminally differentiated effector memory CD45RA+ cells. In the study's own analysis: Filtering differed for immunoSEQ, which gave only junction sequences without quality scores. The protocol was immunoSEQ multiplex PCR, while the TCRdb copy is restricted to in-frame clones and leaves out a portion. For V, J and clone size, that table is used; D and trimming come from the DNA. The top ten clones hold 24% of a sample with approximately 810,000 clones, around 92% of them seen once. To note about this clone: The antigen is unknown. Within the sample, other DNA sequences also encode this same CDR3.

The sequence was obtained from a man younger than 40 in good health. The sample consisted of naive CD8+ T cells sorted from blood. The chain joins TRBV7-2 to TRBJ2-1; D gene ambiguous. In DNA, the CDR3 is TGTGCCAGCAGCTTACTTGGCTACAATGAGCAGTTCTTC. The encoded protein is CASSLLGYNEQFF.